This T cell receptor beta chain was identified during a study of memory CD8 T cells in hepatitis C reinfection. Study summary: HCV reinfection: RNA-positive following two negative tests at least 60 days apart.

Using immunoSEQ multiplex PCR, the repertoire was profiled, and TCRdb retains in-frame clones only, with some absent. Among 35,000 to 50,000 clones listed, 88% were seen once. The germline V gene encodes CDR1 MNHEY and CDR2 SMNVEV (reference sequence). The germline V and J ends were trimmed by 0 bases and 11 bases, with 19 bases remaining between them. This CDR3 has 15 amino acids. Indicated time point: peak reinfection, 3 to 8 weeks after reinfection detection. No in vitro expansion preceded TCR sequencing of the sorted cells. The chain carries TRBV27 and TRBJ1-1; D call uncertain. This TCR was sampled from a man younger than 35 with hepatitis C virus infection. The specimen was naive CD8+ T cells sorted from blood. The CDR3, as DNA: TGTGCCAGCAGTTTATCGCCCCCGGGCCTCGGAGGGGCTTTCTTT. This gives the protein CASSLSPPGLGGAFF.